The present TCR beta chain was sequenced within a study of blood T cell repertoires in COVID-19. Background on the study: Both acute and convalescent COVID-19 samples were obtained from the United States, Italy and Spain. From T cells, B-cell-depleted T cells, or PBMCs came the material, which was cDNA or gDNA.

CDR1 and CDR2 (germline): MDHEN, SYDVKM. The CDR3 spans 12 residues. Trimming removed 5 bases from V and 7 bases from J, with 11 bases in between. Per the study methods: Estimation of nucleated cell counts relied on the amplification of reference gene primers. TCRdb keeps only in-frame clones here, not all; method: immunoSEQ multiplex PCR. Clonal size and the V and J genes are those of that table, whereas D and trimming came from the DNA. The repertoire has approximately 240,000 clones, 88% of them found once; the top ten carry approximately 2%. This clonotype originated in a woman between 35 and 50 years old who had recovered from COVID-19. The material sequenced was peripheral blood. The chain couples TRBV28 to TRBJ1-2; possibly TRBD1 for D (5 bases). The CDR3 is CASSLRQFGYTF. Here the CDR3 DNA reads TGTGCCAGCAGTCTCCGACAGTTTGGCTACACCTTC.